The 30 T cell receptor beta chains below all came from one sample that was sequenced in a study of PD-1 blockade in classical Hodgkin lymphoma. Each patient experienced a relapse that followed autologous stem cell transplantation, and brentuximab vedotin exposure varied. Data came from immunoSEQ multiplex PCR; TCRdb stores just in-frame clones and leaves some out. The sample contains fewer than 110,000 clones, 80% to 90% of which appear only once. Here the sequenced sample was peripheral blood mononuclear cells (PBMCs), taken before the second cycle of nivolumab. The receptors derive from a human donor with classical Hodgkin lymphoma.

The chain is built from TRBV5-6 and TRBJ1-2, with D tentatively TRBD1 (6 bases). The germline V gene has CDR1 SGHDT and CDR2 YYEEEE. There are 15 residues in the CDR3. Between the trimmed V and J ends, which lost 5 bases and 0 bases, there was a span of 14 bases. CDR3 nucleotide sequence: TGTGCCAGCAGGTTAACAGGGTCGGCTAACTATGGCTACACCTTC. It translates to CASRLTGSANYGYTF.

This chain joins TRBV5-1 and TRBJ2-7; D gene unclear. In germline, CDR1 is SGHRS, CDR2 YFSETQ. This CDR3 contains 14 residues. V lost 1 base and J lost 0, with 8 bases in between. CDR3 DNA sequence: TGCGCCAGCAGCTTGTCAGGATTCTCCTACGAGCAGTACTTC. This translates into CASSLSGFSYEQYF.

V is TRBV7-2 and J is TRBJ2-7; 9 bases agree with TRBD1. The CDR3 runs 15 residues. CDR1 is SGHTA, CDR2 FQGNSA, per germline. J lost 3 bases, V lost 3 bases, and 6 bases had no gene match. The DNA of the CDR3 is TGTGCCAGCAGCTTTACAGGGGGCGCCGACTACGAGCAGTACTTC. Protein product: CASSFTGGADYEQYF. Drawing the rest from reference TRBV7-2 and TRBJ2-7, the complete variable domain is GAGVSQSPSNKVTEKGKDVELRCDPISGHTALYWYRQSLGQGLEFLIYFQGNSAPDKSGLPSDRFSAERTGGSVSTLTIQRTQQEDSAVYLCASSFTGGADYEQYFGPGTRLTVT.

This clone was found once. The chain uses TRBV5-1 and TRBJ1-1; a possible D gene is TRBD1 (5 bases). There are 16 residues in the CDR3. V was cut by 3 bases and J by 6 bases, with 21 bases left in between. Germline CDR1 and CDR2: SGHRS and YFSETQ. The CDR3 DNA reads as TGCGCCAGCAGCTCCCTGATACAAACGGCGGGGGCTGAAGCTTTCTTT. Translation gives CASSSLIQTAGAEAFF.

This clone was seen once. The CDR3, as DNA: TGTGCCAGCAGCTTAAGACCCCCGGGACAGGCAGTGTCACCCCTCCACTTT. Its translation: CASSLRPPGQAVSPLHF. V gene TRBV7-2 combines with J gene TRBJ1-6; 8 bases are a match to TRBD1. V dropped 2 bases and J dropped 10; count of bases not matched to a gene: 13. Germline V CDR1 and CDR2: SGHTA, FQGNSA. This CDR3 has 17 residues.

This chain uses TRBV29-1 with TRBJ2-5; a possible D gene is TRBD2 (7 bases). The CDR3 extends over 14 amino acids. The germline gives CDR1 SQVTM, CDR2 ANQGSEA. The V and J ends lost 4 bases and 3 bases respectively, with 15 bases between them. CDR3 loop: CSVGGGAVEETQYF. The CDR3 DNA reads as TGCAGCGTTGGTGGGGGGGCCGTAGAAGAGACCCAGTACTTC.

The chain couples TRBV19 to TRBJ1-1; 7 bases are shared with TRBD1. This CDR3 comprises 14 residues. Germline V gene lookup returns CDR1 LNHDA and CDR2 SQIVND (reference sequence). V shed 3 bases, J shed 4 bases, and the junction held 5 bases outside the gene matches. In nucleotides, the CDR3 is TGTGCCAGTAGTATCGACAGGGATATCACTGAAGCTTTCTTT. It yields the protein CASSIDRDITEAFF. Complete variable domain (other parts from reference TRBV19 and TRBJ1-1): DGGITQSPKYLFRKEGQNVTLSCEQNLNHDAMYWYRQDPGQGLRLIYYSQIVNDFQKGDIAEGYSVSREKKESFPLTVTSAQKNPTAFYLCASSIDRDITEAFFGQGTRLTVV.

The chain employs TRBV19 and TRBJ2-3; perhaps TRBD2 as D (6 bases). Deletions cut 7 bases from V and 1 base from J, with 15 bases between. The germline gives CDR1 LNHDA, CDR2 SQIVND (reference sequence). The CDR3 contains 15 residues. CDR3 nucleotide sequence: TGTGCCAGTACCGACGGGAGAGGGGGCACAGATACGCAGTATTTT. Translated, it gives CASTDGRGGTDTQYF. Full variable domain (missing parts from reference TRBV19 and TRBJ2-3): DGGITQSPKYLFRKEGQNVTLSCEQNLNHDAMYWYRQDPGQGLRLIYYSQIVNDFQKGDIAEGYSVSREKKESFPLTVTSAQKNPTAFYLCASTDGRGGTDTQYFGPGTRLTVL.

V gene TRBV7-9 combines with J gene TRBJ1-5; TRBD1 might be the D (6 bases). Germline V gene lookup returns CDR1 SEHNR and CDR2 FQNEAQ (reference sequence). The CDR3 length is 16 residues. Trimming cost V 5 bases and J 0 bases, with 14 bases left between them. In DNA form, the CDR3 reads TGTGCCAGCAGCCTGGGGGCGACGAATAGCAATCAGCCCCAGCATTTT. Its translation is CASSLGATNSNQPQHF.

The genes are TRBV6-4 and TRBJ1-1; D is uncertain. From germline, CDR1 is MRHNA and CDR2 SNTAGT. The CDR3 is 13 amino acids. The germline V and J ends were trimmed by 6 bases and 1 base, with 9 bases remaining between them. The CDR3 protein is CASSLEENTEAFF. The CDR3 nucleotides are TGTGCCAGCAGCCTCGAGGAGAACACTGAAGCTTTCTTT.

The chain links TRBV9 to TRBJ1-1, with D tentatively TRBD1 (5 bases). From germline, CDR1 is SGDLS and CDR2 YYNGEE. V was clipped by 1 base and J by 0 bases, with 10 bases between them. The CDR3 covers 15 residues. Here the CDR3 reads CASSVTTAMNTEAFF. Here the CDR3 DNA reads TGTGCCAGCAGCGTAACGACAGCGATGAACACTGAAGCTTTCTTT.

This sequence joins TRBV9 and TRBJ2-7, with TRBD2 identical over 9 bases. The CDR3 has 15 residues. V lost 0 bases to trimming and J lost 3 bases; unmatched junction nucleotides: 4. Looked up from germline, CDR1 is SGDLS and CDR2 is YYNGEE. CDR3 in DNA: TGTGCCAGCAGCGTAGGCGGGGGGGCCGGCTACGAGCAGTACTTC. Residues: CASSVGGGAGYEQYF. Drawing the rest from reference TRBV9 and TRBJ2-7, the complete variable domain is DSGVTQTPKHLITATGQRVTLRCSPRSGDLSVYWYQQSLDQGLQFLIQYYNGEERAKGNILERFSAQQFPDLHSELNLSSLELGDSALYFCASSVGGGAGYEQYFGPGTRLTVT.

The CDR3 region is CASSGGTGGGKLFF. CDR3 sequence (DNA): TGTGCCAGCAGCGGAGGGACAGGGGGCGGAAAACTGTTTTTT. V gene TRBV9 combines with J gene TRBJ1-4; 12 bases align to TRBD1. The CDR3 consists of 14 residues. Trimming removed 3 bases from V and 10 bases from J; junction bases left unmatched: 4. Per the germline V gene, CDR1 is SGDLS and CDR2 is YYNGEE.

This clone was picked up one time. The rearrangement links TRBV7-8 to TRBJ2-7; D perhaps matches TRBD1 (6 bases). CDR1 SGHVS and CDR2 FQNEAQ come from the germline V gene. With 7 bases removed from V and 4 bases from J, the gap between germline ends came to 17 bases. This CDR3 has 14 residues. DNA for the CDR3: TGTGCCAGCACTTACAATACCAGGGGTTACGAGCAGTACTTC. This translates into CASTYNTRGYEQYF.

This clone occurred once. The rearrangement uses TRBV30 and TRBJ1-1; no reliable D call. Germline V gene data show CDR1 as GTSNPN and CDR2 as SVGIG (reference sequence). This CDR3 region has 11 residues. Deletions cut 3 bases from V and 7 bases from J, with 9 bases between. CDR3 DNA sequence: TGTGCCTGGAGCAAGGGTCTTGAAGCTTTCTTT. Protein: CAWSKGLEAFF.

The genes are TRBV30 and TRBJ2-7; D is unclear. Germline V gene lookup returns CDR1 GTSNPN and CDR2 SVGIG (reference sequence). The CDR3 is 11 residues long. Trimming removed 2 bases from V and 6 bases from J, with 8 bases in between. The CDR3 reads CAWSSRSEQYF. The CDR3 DNA sequence: TGTGCCTGGAGTTCGAGGTCCGAGCAGTACTTC.

V and J are TRBV5-8 and TRBJ1-5, with 8 positions matching TRBD1. The germline CDR1 and CDR2 sequences are SGHTS and YDEGEE. The J segment lost 0 bases and the V segment lost 4 bases, leaving 12 bases of the junction unmatched. This CDR3 has 18 amino acids. CDR3 nucleotide sequence: TGTGCCAGCAGCCCCGACAGGGGACAGGCCTATAGCAATCAGCCCCAGCATTTT. Protein sequence: CASSPDRGQAYSNQPQHF.

This chain links TRBV6-1 with TRBJ1-5; the match to TRBD1 covers 7 bases. The CDR3 extends over 15 amino acids. The germline V gene encodes CDR1 MNHNS and CDR2 SASEGT. J was trimmed by 7 bases and V by 7 bases; bases with no gene match: 13. CDR3 amino acids: CASTLNRGEAQPQHF. The CDR3 nucleotides are TGTGCCAGCACTTTAAACAGGGGAGAAGCCCAGCCCCAGCATTTT.

This chain connects TRBV7-2 to TRBJ1-3, with 7 positions matching TRBD1. This CDR3 region has 19 residues. V trimming: 5 bases; J trimming: 1 base; junction bases outside the gene matches: 17. Germline V gives CDR1 SGHTA, CDR2 FQGNSA. CDR3 nucleotides: TGTGCCAGCAGCCCGAGACAGGGTTGGTGGGTACCTTCTGGAAACACCATATATTTT. Its protein is CASSPRQGWWVPSGNTIYF. The full variable domain, with the rest looked up from reference TRBV7-2 and TRBJ1-3, is GAGVSQSPSNKVTEKGKDVELRCDPISGHTALYWYRQSLGQGLEFLIYFQGNSAPDKSGLPSDRFSAERTGGSVSTLTIQRTQQEDSAVYLCASSPRQGWWVPSGNTIYFGEGSWLTVV.

This clone appeared once. The V gene is TRBV4-3, the J gene TRBJ2-7; 7 nucleotides match TRBD1. CDR1 LGHNA and CDR2 YSLEER come from the germline V gene. V trimming: 5 bases; J trimming: 4 bases; junction bases outside the gene matches: 14. CDR3 length: 16 amino acids. CDR3 residues: CASSEYRGPNPYEQYF. CDR3 DNA: TGCGCCAGCAGCGAATACAGGGGCCCCAACCCTTACGAGCAGTACTTC.

The genes are TRBV29-1 and TRBJ1-1; D gene unclear. The CDR3 covers 10 residues. The germline CDR1 and CDR2 sequences are SQVTM and ANQGSEA. V gave up 4 bases and J gave up 2 bases, with 2 bases separating them. The CDR3 bases are TGCAGCGTTGTTAACACTGAAGCTTTCTTT. Its translation is CSVVNTEAFF.

In the case of this clone: One end of the junction varies from germline; a read error may be responsible. The rearrangement joins TRBV7-2 to TRBJ2-6; D gene unclear. Germline V gives CDR1 SGHTA, CDR2 FQGNSA. This CDR3 is 16 amino acids long. The CDR3 DNA sequence: TGTGCCAGCAGCATAGCCCAGAGCTCTGGGGCCAACGTCCTGACTTTC. It specifies CASSIAQSSGANVLTF. The full variable domain, rest sourced from reference TRBV7-2 and TRBJ2-6, is GAGVSQSPSNKVTEKGKDVELRCDPISGHTALYWYRQSLGQGLEFLIYFQGNSAPDKSGLPSDRFSAERTGGSVSTLTIQRTQQEDSAVYLCASSIAQSSGANVLTFGAGSRLTVL.

The chain recombines TRBV5-8 with TRBJ2-7, with a possible D match to TRBD2 (5 bases). The CDR3 sequence is 13 residues long. Trimming pared 7 bases from V and 1 base from J, leaving 12 bases between. CDR1 SGHTS and CDR2 YDEGEE come from the germline V gene. CDR3 sequence reads: CASGERLSYEQYF. DNA for the CDR3: TGTGCCAGCGGGGAGCGCCTGTCCTACGAGCAGTACTTC. The variable domain in full, completed from reference TRBV5-8 and TRBJ2-7, reads EAGVTQSPTHLIKTRGQQATLRCSPISGHTSVYWYQQALGLGLQFLLWYDEGEERNRGNFPPRFSGRQFPNYSSELNVNALELEDSALYLCASGERLSYEQYFGPGTRLTVT.

This clone has only a few counts. The chain uses TRBV13 and TRBJ1-1; D perhaps matches TRBD1 (5 bases). Germline V gene lookup returns CDR1 PRHDT and CDR2 FYEKMQ (reference sequence). The CDR3 spans 15 residues. V shed 2 bases and J shed 6 bases, with 16 bases lying between them. The CDR3: CASSLQGYENAEAFF. CDR3 bases: TGTGCCAGCAGCTTACAGGGTTATGAGAATGCTGAAGCTTTCTTT.

The rearrangement uses TRBV27 and TRBJ1-2, with D maybe TRBD1 (5 bases). The CDR3 length is 11 residues. Germline-derived CDR1 and CDR2 are MNHEY and SMNVEV (reference sequence). The germline V and J ends were trimmed by 8 bases and 7 bases, with 11 bases remaining between them. CDR3 sequence (DNA): TGTGCCAGCTTCTGGGGGGGTGGCTACACCTTC. Translation: CASFWGGGYTF.

A single count supports this clone. This chain connects TRBV9 to TRBJ1-3; D might be TRBD1 (5 bases). V shed 0 bases and J shed 2 bases, with 6 bases lying between them. Germline assignment: CDR1 SGDLS and CDR2 YYNGEE. The CDR3 extends over 14 amino acids. The CDR3 DNA sequence: TGTGCCAGCAGCGTAGGGGGGACTGGAAACACCATATATTTT. Protein: CASSVGGTGNTIYF.

The chain is built from TRBV27 and TRBJ2-2; unclear D gene. This CDR3 has 13 residues. The V end lost 3 bases, the J end lost 4 bases, and 6 bases lay between the germline ends. CDR1 and CDR2 (germline): MNHEY, SMNVEV (reference sequence). In DNA form, the CDR3 reads TGTGCCAGCAGTTTGTGGGTCACCGGGGAGCTGTTTTTT. It specifies CASSLWVTGELFF.

To note about this clone: The germline gene is not matched at one end of the junction; a read error may be the cause. V gene TRBV10-3 combines with J gene TRBJ1-1; D may be TRBD1 (6 bases). CDR1 and CDR2 (germline): ENHRY, SYGVKD. The CDR3 extends over 13 amino acids. The CDR3 DNA reads TGTGCCATCAGCGGGAGGGGGAACGCTGAAGCTTTCTTT. Its translation is CAISGRGNAEAFF.

This rearrangement joins TRBV28 to TRBJ1-2; D is unclear. Trimming removed 8 bases at V and 4 bases at J, with 17 bases between. This CDR3 region has 14 residues. The germline V gene has CDR1 MDHEN and CDR2 SYDVKM. CDR3 sequence reads: CASANPQPLYGYTF. For the CDR3, the DNA is TGTGCCAGCGCAAACCCGCAGCCCCTCTATGGCTACACCTTC.

The rearrangement links TRBV9 to TRBJ2-2, with 8 bases aligning to TRBD2. The trim removed 0 bases at V and 5 bases at J, leaving 9 bases unmatched. Germline V lookup: CDR1 SGDLS, CDR2 YYNGEE. This CDR3 is 17 amino acids long. In DNA, the CDR3 is TGTGCCAGCAGCGTAGAAGGGGGGACTAGTACAACCGGGGAGCTGTTTTTT. Its translation is CASSVEGGTSTTGELFF.